Listed below are T cell receptor beta chains from one sample, sequenced in a study of blood T cell repertoires in COVID-19. Profiling relied on immunoSEQ multiplex PCR, and the TCRdb table lists in-frame clones only, not all of them. Here the sample spans about 210,000 clones, around 87% being singletons. The sample taken for sequencing was peripheral blood. These receptors came from a man in his sixties with acute or convalescent COVID-19. Each CDR3 is given with its conserved first and last residue. The order of the fields is V gene, J gene, clone size, D gene, CDR3 protein, CDR3 DNA. A D gene is named only where the DNA matches it firmly. Some rows have no size entry. The others give once, few or many, or a class for an expanded clone.

TRBV6-2/TRBV6-3	TRBJ1-4	.	.	CASSYGAGATTNEKLFF	TGTGCCAGCAGTTACGGGGCAGGAGCTACAACTAATGAAAAACTGTTTTTT
TRBV30	TRBJ2-1	.	TRBD1	CAWGQGGSEQFF	TGTGCCTGGGGACAGGGGGGCAGTGAGCAGTTCTTC
TRBV11-2	TRBJ1-2	.	.	CASSLDGVPSYGYTF	TGTGCCAGCAGCTTAGATGGAGTGCCCTCCTATGGCTACACCTTC
TRBV5-1	TRBJ2-1	.	TRBD2	CASSSERGLAGNEQFF	TGCGCCAGCAGCTCCGAGCGTGGACTAGCGGGCAATGAGCAGTTCTTC
TRBV25-1	TRBJ1-5	.	.	CASSPIGGSNQPQHF	TGTGCCAGCAGCCCTATCGGGGGTAGCAATCAGCCCCAGCATTTT
TRBV6-5	TRBJ2-5	.	TRBD1	CASSYPGQATQYF	TGTGCCAGCAGTTACCCGGGACAGGCGACCCAGTACTTC
TRBV27	TRBJ2-7	.	TRBD2	CASRILAGGDEQYF	TGTGCCAGCAGAATCCTAGCGGGGGGTGACGAGCAGTACTTC
TRBV6-5	TRBJ2-7	few	.	CASTLSTGSYEQYF	TGTGCCAGCACCCTTTCTACAGGGAGCTACGAGCAGTACTTC
TRBV7-2	TRBJ2-7	.	TRBD1	CASSDPGQGSSYEQYF	TGTGCCAGCAGCGATCCGGGACAGGGCTCCTCCTACGAGCAGTACTTC
TRBV19	TRBJ1-4	.	.	CASSPQATGEKLFF	TGTGCCAGTAGCCCACAGGCGACCGGTGAAAAACTGTTTTTT
TRBV12-3/TRBV12-4	TRBJ2-7	.	.	CASSLMGREQYF	TGTGCCAGCAGTCTTATGGGGCGCGAGCAGTACTTC
TRBV7-7	TRBJ1-1	.	TRBD1	CASSLGQGAEAFF	TGTGCCAGCAGCTTAGGACAGGGGGCTGAAGCTTTCTTT
TRBV12-3/TRBV12-4	TRBJ2-5	once	.	CASSLYREETQYF	TGTGCCAGCAGTTTGTACAGGGAAGAGACCCAGTACTTC
TRBV9	TRBJ1-4	.	.	CASSVGAATNEKLFF	TGTGCCAGCAGCGTTGGGGCAGCAACTAATGAAAAACTGTTTTTT
TRBV5-1	TRBJ2-2	once	.	CASSLGSRRGTGELFF	TGCGCCAGCAGCTTGGGGTCGCGCCGAGGGACCGGGGAGCTGTTTTTT
TRBV7-7	TRBJ2-5	.	TRBD1	CASSSTGVETQYF	TGTGCCAGCAGCTCGACAGGGGTCGAGACCCAGTACTTC
TRBV28	TRBJ1-5	few	TRBD1	CASSLGQASNQPQHF	TGTGCCAGCAGTTTGGGACAGGCCAGCAATCAGCCCCAGCATTTT
TRBV24-1	TRBJ2-5	.	TRBD2	CATTRAGEETQYF	TGTGCCACCACTAGAGCGGGGGAAGAGACCCAGTACTTC
TRBV6-5	TRBJ2-5	once	TRBD2	CASSYGLAVHQETQYF	TGTGCCAGCAGTTACGGTCTAGCGGTCCACCAAGAGACCCAGTACTTC
TRBV11-1	TRBJ2-5	once	.	CASSRGTEVWETQYF	TGTGCCAGCAGCCGCGGGACGGAAGTCTGGGAGACCCAGTACTTC
TRBV7-2	TRBJ2-7	.	.	CASSLLERTFYEQYF	TGTGCCAGCAGCTTACTGGAGCGGACGTTCTACGAGCAGTACTTC
TRBV6-5	TRBJ2-7	.	TRBD1	CASTFGTGSPYEQYF	TGTGCCAGCACATTCGGGACAGGGTCCCCCTACGAGCAGTACTTC
TRBV29-1	TRBJ2-3	.	.	CSVGGGTSTDTQYF	TGCAGCGTTGGAGGGGGAACTAGCACAGATACGCAGTATTTT
TRBV7-2	TRBJ2-3	.	.	CASSSSTLSTDTQYF	TGTGCCAGCAGCTCGTCTACCCTCTCCACAGATACGCAGTATTTT
TRBV5-4	TRBJ1-1	.	.	CASSPGLNTEAFF	TGTGCCAGCAGCCCCGGACTCAACACTGAAGCTTTCTTT
TRBV4-1	TRBJ2-7	.	TRBD1	CASSLPGQGSYEQYF	TGCGCCAGCAGCCTCCCGGGACAGGGGTCCTACGAGCAGTACTTC
TRBV6-2/TRBV6-3	TRBJ2-1	.	.	CASSRFGSYNEQFF	TGTGCCAGCAGCCGGTTCGGCTCCTACAATGAGCAGTTCTTC
TRBV7-8	TRBJ2-5	.	TRBD1	CASSSPKDRGLEETQYF	TGTGCCAGCAGCTCGCCCAAGGACAGGGGGCTGGAGGAGACCCAGTACTTC
TRBV7-2	TRBJ2-7	.	.	CASSLAERYEQYF	TGTGCCAGCAGCTTGGCAGAGCGCTACGAGCAGTACTTC
TRBV11-3	TRBJ2-2	.	.	CASSSGVRRTGELFF	TGTGCCAGCAGCTCAGGGGTGCGCCGAACCGGGGAGCTGTTTTTT
TRBV7-7	TRBJ1-6	.	TRBD1	CASSPPGQGKKGSYNSPLHF	TGTGCCAGCAGTCCTCCGGGACAGGGGAAGAAAGGCTCCTATAATTCACCCCTCCACTTT
TRBV21-1	TRBJ2-7	.	.	CASSKDRGPKYF	TGTGCCAGCAGCAAAGACAGGGGGCCAAAGTACTTC
TRBV29-1	TRBJ1-3	.	.	CSYPRGNTIYF	TGCAGCTACCCCCGGGGAAACACCATATATTTT
TRBV16	TRBJ1-1	.	.	CASSQSGLSSNTEAFF	TGTGCCAGCAGCCAATCGGGCCTCAGCTCGAACACTGAAGCTTTCTTT
TRBV7-3	TRBJ2-3	.	.	CASSFSSSTDTQYF	TGTGCCAGCAGCTTCTCCTCTAGCACAGATACGCAGTATTTT
TRBV13	TRBJ1-1	.	TRBD1	CASSNVGRRDSHTEAFF	TGTGCCAGCAGCAATGTGGGGCGACGGGACAGCCACACTGAAGCTTTCTTT
TRBV30	TRBJ2-3	.	TRBD2	CAWSVEGVPSGGTQYF	TGTGCCTGGAGTGTAGAGGGGGTCCCTAGCGGGGGGACGCAGTATTTT
TRBV9	TRBJ2-2	.	.	CASSVNGENTGELFF	TGTGCCAGCAGCGTCAACGGGGAAAACACCGGGGAGCTGTTTTTT
TRBV28	TRBJ1-3	.	TRBD1	CASSLGGGASGNTIYF	TGTGCCAGCAGTTTAGGAGGGGGCGCATCTGGAAACACCATATATTTT
TRBV14	TRBJ2-5	once	TRBD2	CASSQLAGGPKETQYF	TGTGCCAGCAGCCAACTAGCGGGGGGGCCGAAAGAGACCCAGTACTTC
TRBV5-1	TRBJ1-1	.	TRBD1	CASSPGQGGMNTEAFF	TGCGCCAGCAGCCCGGGACAGGGAGGAATGAACACTGAAGCTTTCTTT
TRBV9	TRBJ2-1	.	TRBD2	CASSVTSGGQFF	TGTGCCAGCAGCGTAACTAGCGGGGGACAGTTCTTC
TRBV19	TRBJ2-5	.	.	CASSPRARGETQYF	TGTGCCAGTAGTCCACGGGCCCGAGGGGAGACCCAGTACTTC
TRBV3-1/TRBV3-2	TRBJ1-2	.	.	CASSQDKSGYGYTF	TGTGCCAGCAGCCAAGATAAGTCGGGCTATGGCTACACCTTC
TRBV27	TRBJ2-5	once	TRBD1	CASSLSGTGLGETQYF	TGTGCCAGCAGTTTATCAGGGACAGGCCTGGGGGAGACCCAGTACTTC
TRBV15	TRBJ1-2	.	.	CATSRVVAGGKSGYTF	TGTGCCACCAGCAGAGTTGTTGCGGGGGGAAAGTCTGGCTACACCTTC
TRBV19	TRBJ2-2	.	.	CASSPAGAGELFF	TGTGCCAGTAGTCCCGCCGGGGCCGGGGAGCTGTTTTTT
TRBV4-3	TRBJ2-1	.	TRBD1	CASSQGQGAENEQFF	TGCGCCAGCAGCCAAGGGCAGGGGGCGGAGAATGAGCAGTTCTTC
TRBV5-1	TRBJ1-3	.	.	CASSLDSAGRDTIYF	TGCGCCAGCAGCTTGGATTCAGCGGGAAGGGACACCATATATTTT
TRBV6-2/TRBV6-3	TRBJ2-5	once	.	CASSFSTGKQETQYF	TGTGCCAGCAGTTTCAGTACGGGGAAGCAAGAGACCCAGTACTTC
TRBV4-1	TRBJ1-2	.	TRBD1	CASSPGDRAYGYTF	TGCGCCAGCAGCCCCGGGGACAGAGCTTATGGCTACACCTTC
TRBV28	TRBJ1-2	.	.	CASRQTGNGYTF	TGTGCCAGCAGACAGACCGGTAACGGCTACACCTTC
TRBV7-7	TRBJ1-3	.	.	CASSLGTARSGNTIYF	TGTGCCAGCAGCTTAGGGACAGCGCGCTCTGGAAACACCATATATTTT